The 27 T cell receptor beta chains reported below all come from one sample, sequenced in a study of cytomegalovirus exposure and HLA in healthy donors. With 60 Vbeta and 13 Jbeta primers, the PCR was carried out. Here immunoSEQ multiplex PCR was the method, and the copy in TCRdb shows in-frame clones only, minus some. The table includes around 110,000 clones, about 70% detected once. The sequenced material came from PBMCs. These receptors originate from a boy between 10 and 17 years old in good health and CMV-seronegative.

This clone was seen more than once but under ten times. This sequence joins TRBV5-1 and TRBJ2-7, with D possibly TRBD1 on 5 matching bases. The CDR3 runs 12 residues. CDR1 SGHRS and CDR2 YFSETQ come from the germline V gene. Trimming stripped 1 base from V and 4 bases from J, with 6 bases between. For the CDR3, the DNA is TGCGCCAGCAGCTTGCAGGGTTACGAGCAGTACTTC. Amino acids: CASSLQGYEQYF.

The chain is built from TRBV5-1 and TRBJ1-4; D is perhaps TRBD1 (5 bases). The length of the CDR3 is 15 residues. V was clipped by 1 base and J by 7 bases, with 14 bases between them. CDR1 and CDR2 (germline): SGHRS, YFSETQ. The DNA for the CDR3 is TGCGCCAGCAGCTTGACCGGGACGGGAGTTGAAAAACTGTTTTTT. It translates to CASSLTGTGVEKLFF.

In its sample, this clone was seen once. This chain links TRBV12-5 with TRBJ1-5, with no clear D. Germline V gene lookup returns CDR1 LGHNT and CDR2 FRNRAP. With 5 bases removed from V and 6 bases from J, the gap between germline ends came to 14 bases. The CDR3 totals 14 residues. The CDR3 spells CASGLEYGIQPQHF. The CDR3 DNA is TGTGCTAGTGGTCTTGAATACGGGATTCAGCCCCAGCATTTT.

The V gene is TRBV28, the J gene TRBJ1-5; 8 nucleotides align to TRBD1. Germline V gene sequence: CDR1 MDHEN, CDR2 SYDVKM. With V trimmed by 2 bases and J by 0 bases, 6 bases remained unmatched. CDR3 length: 17 amino acids. CDR3 DNA: TGTGCCAGCAGTTTACCGACAGGGGCGTATAGCAATCAGCCCCAGCATTTT. Its translation: CASSLPTGAYSNQPQHF.

The chain recombines TRBV19 with TRBJ1-2; D unresolved. V gave up 9 bases and J gave up 8 bases, with 25 bases separating them. The germline gives CDR1 LNHDA, CDR2 SQIVND (reference sequence). The length of the CDR3 is 15 residues. The CDR3 DNA reads TGTGCCAGCTGGAAGGGAGCATTGACAATTGAGGGCTACACCTTC. Translating it yields CASWKGALTIEGYTF.

J is TRBJ2-3 and V is TRBV10-1, with D perhaps matching TRBD2 (5 bases). CDR1 WNHNN and CDR2 SYGVQD come from the germline V gene (reference sequence). Trimming took off 6 bases at V and 2 bases at J, with 9 bases between the two ends. The CDR3 is made up of 13 amino acids. The CDR3 DNA sequence: TGCGCCAGCAGAAGCGGCTACACAGATACGCAGTATTTT. This gives the protein CASRSGYTDTQYF.

This clone was detected a few times. The chain carries TRBV21-1 and TRBJ1-5. TRBV21-1 is tagged as a pseudogene. The CDR3 length is 13 residues. The CDR3 DNA reads as TGTGCCAGCAGCATGAGAGGGAATCAGCCCCAGCATTTT. This encodes CASSMRGNQPQHF.

In this sample, this clone turned up a few times. The V call is TRBV30, the J call TRBJ1-5; 8 positions agree with TRBD1. The CDR3 is 15 residues long. Unmatched junction bases numbered 4, after V lost 1 base and J lost 2 bases. The germline V gene encodes CDR1 GTSNPN and CDR2 SVGIG (reference sequence). As DNA, the CDR3 is TGTGCCTGGAGTGCAGAGACAGGGGGCAATCAGCCCCAGCATTTT. Translating gives CAWSAETGGNQPQHF.

This clone has more than one count but fewer than ten. The chain recombines TRBV10-2 with TRBJ2-1; 11 bases line up with TRBD2. Trimming at V came to 7 bases and at J to 8 bases, leaving 7 bases not matched to a gene. CDR3 length: 14 amino acids. Germline loops: CDR1 WSHSY, CDR2 SAAADI. CDR3 residues: CASNLAGGLDEQFF. CDR3 nucleotides: TGCGCCAGCAATCTAGCGGGAGGTCTCGATGAGCAGTTCTTC.

The V gene is TRBV9, the J gene TRBJ2-3, with a weak D call TRBD2 (5 bases). Trimming removed 3 bases from V and 2 bases from J, with 10 bases in between. Germline loops: CDR1 SGDLS, CDR2 YYNGEE. CDR3 length: 14 amino acids. DNA of the CDR3: TGTGCCAGCAGCGGGAGGAAATTCACAGATACGCAGTATTTT. This codes for CASSGRKFTDTQYF. The full variable domain, completed using reference TRBV9 and TRBJ2-3, is DSGVTQTPKHLITATGQRVTLRCSPRSGDLSVYWYQQSLDQGLQFLIQYYNGEERAKGNILERFSAQQFPDLHSELNLSSLELGDSALYFCASSGRKFTDTQYFGPGTRLTVL.

The chain employs TRBV2 and TRBJ2-1; D is undetermined. Germline CDR1 reads SNHLY; CDR2 reads FYNNEI. The CDR3 has 13 residues. The V end was cut by 4 bases, the J end by 13 bases, with 17 bases between. In DNA form, the CDR3 reads TGTGCCAGCAGTGGGCCCAGACACATTTACCAGTTCTTC. Translating gives CASSGPRHIYQFF. Complete variable domain (other parts from reference TRBV2 and TRBJ2-1): EPEVTQTPSHQVTQMGQEVILRCVPISNHLYFYWYRQILGQKVEFLVSFYNNEISEKSEIFDDQFSVERPDGSNFTLKIRSTKLEDSAMYFCASSGPRHIYQFFGPGTRLTVL.

The rearrangement joins TRBV2 to TRBJ2-2, with D possibly matching TRBD1 (5 bases). V lost 2 bases and J 4 bases, leaving 11 bases between the germline ends. The CDR3 covers 15 residues. Germline V gene data show CDR1 as SNHLY and CDR2 as FYNNEI. Written as DNA, the CDR3 is TGTGCCAGCAGTGAACAAGGGGTAACCACCGGGGAGCTGTTTTTT. Translation: CASSEQGVTTGELFF.

The CDR3 spells CASSRGGQFSNQPQHF. CDR3 nucleotides: TGTGCCAGCAGCCGAGGGGGACAGTTTAGCAATCAGCCCCAGCATTTT. This chain uses TRBV7-9 with TRBJ1-5; 7 bases line up with TRBD1. Per the germline V gene, CDR1 is SEHNR and CDR2 is FQNEAQ (reference sequence). CDR3 length: 16 amino acids. Trimming cost V 5 bases and J 0 bases; bases outside gene matches: 7. The full variable domain, with the rest looked up from reference TRBV7-9 and TRBJ1-5, is DTGVSQNPRHKITKRGQNVTFRCDPISEHNRLYWYRQTLGQGPEFLTYFQNEAQLEKSRLLSDRFSAERPKGSFSTLEIQRTEQGDSAMYLCASSRGGQFSNQPQHFGDGTRLSIL.

The genes are TRBV25-1 and TRBJ2-7, with a weak D call TRBD1 (6 bases). The CDR3 loop spans 15 amino acids. V was clipped by 3 bases and J by 0 bases, with 12 bases between them. Germline V CDR1 and CDR2: MGHDK, SYGVNS. CDR3 bases: TGTGCCAGCAGTGACAGGGGTATCGGCTCCTACGAGCAGTACTTC. As protein: CASSDRGIGSYEQYF.

This clone was seen a few times. The rearrangement links TRBV30 to TRBJ2-6, with 8 bases lining up with TRBD1. Germline lookup yields CDR1 GTSNPN and CDR2 SVGIG (reference sequence). V shed 2 bases, J shed 3 bases, and the junction held 9 bases outside the gene matches. The CDR3 runs 17 residues. DNA for the CDR3: TGTGCCTGGAGTTCTGGACAGGGCCTGAATGGGGCCAACGTCCTGACTTTC. Amino acid sequence: CAWSSGQGLNGANVLTF.

This clone was seen more than once but under ten times. This chain connects TRBV9 to TRBJ2-2; 7 bases align to TRBD1. This CDR3 is built from 15 residues. The germline V gene encodes CDR1 SGDLS and CDR2 YYNGEE. Trimming took 4 bases from V and 1 from J; bases not matched to a gene: 4. The CDR3 here is CASSPRTGNTGELFF. CDR3 DNA: TGTGCCAGCAGCCCCAGGACAGGGAACACCGGGGAGCTGTTTTTT.

This clone turned up a few times. V gene TRBV2 combines with J gene TRBJ2-7; the D is unclear. Looked up from germline, CDR1 is SNHLY and CDR2 is FYNNEI. This CDR3 region has 11 residues. The V and J ends lost 3 bases and 2 bases respectively, with 2 bases between them. CDR3 residues: CASSDTYEQYF. The DNA of the CDR3 is TGTGCCAGCAGTGACACCTACGAGCAGTACTTC.

The CDR3 spells CAWSVFAGGTEAFF. CDR3 DNA sequence: TGTGCCTGGAGTGTCTTCGCAGGGGGCACTGAAGCTTTCTTT. The J gene is TRBJ1-1, the V gene TRBV30, with TRBD1 identical over 7 bases. The CDR3 is 14 residues long. J lost 4 bases, V lost 0 bases, and 5 bases had no gene match. Germline V gene sequence: CDR1 GTSNPN, CDR2 SVGIG (reference sequence).

V usage is TRBV2 and J usage is TRBJ1-1, with 7 nucleotides matching TRBD1. There are 13 residues in the CDR3. Germline loops: CDR1 SNHLY, CDR2 FYNNEI. J gave up 1 base and V 10 bases, and 6 bases lay outside the gene matches. This CDR3 is CATRDRSNTEAFF. The CDR3 nucleotides read TGTGCCACAAGGGACAGATCGAACACTGAAGCTTTCTTT.

In nucleotides, the CDR3 is TGTGCCAGCAGCTCACCGGGACTCTCCGAGCAGTACTTC. Its translation is CASSSPGLSEQYF. V usage is TRBV7-3 and J usage is TRBJ2-7, with D possibly TRBD2 on 6 matching bases. The CDR3 contains 13 residues. V gave up 4 bases and J gave up 6 bases, with 13 bases separating them. In germline, CDR1 is SGHTA, CDR2 FQGTGA.

The gene calls are TRBV7-6 and TRBJ2-7; possible D gene TRBD2, 6 bases. CDR3 length: 15 residues. The V and J ends lost 3 bases and 0 bases respectively, with 12 bases between them. Germline-derived CDR1 and CDR2 are SGHVS and FNYEAQ. CDR3 nucleotides: TGTGCCAGCAGCTTTGGAGGGCCTGACTCCTACGAGCAGTACTTC. Amino acids: CASSFGGPDSYEQYF.

A word on this clone: As the CDR3 is not closed by the conserved phenylalanine or tryptophan, this likely results from a read error. The rearrangement joins TRBV6-5 to TRBJ1-2; no reliable D call. The CDR3 totals 12 residues. Germline lookup yields CDR1 MNHEY and CDR2 SVGAGI. V was clipped by 6 bases and J by 3 bases, with 8 bases between them. This chain's CDR3 is CASSPDDYGYTV. CDR3 bases: TGTGCCAGCAGCCCAGACGACTATGGCTACACCGTC.

The chain recombines TRBV28 with TRBJ1-5; 7 bases fit TRBD1. Unmatched junction bases numbered 4, after V lost 8 bases and J lost 0 bases. The CDR3 runs to 14 residues. Germline V gene lookup returns CDR1 MDHEN and CDR2 SYDVKM. The CDR3 loop is CASLTGVSNQPQHF. CDR3 coding DNA: TGTGCCAGCCTCACAGGGGTTAGCAATCAGCCCCAGCATTTT.

The chain employs TRBV27 and TRBJ2-5; tentative D call: TRBD2 (6 bases). CDR1 and CDR2 (germline): MNHEY, SMNVEV (reference sequence). The ends were cut back, 5 bases at V and 3 bases at J, with 13 bases in the middle. The CDR3 length is 14 residues. The CDR3 loop reads CASSKGGREETQYF. CDR3 in DNA: TGTGCCAGCAGTAAAGGAGGGAGAGAAGAGACCCAGTACTTC.

CDR3 DNA sequence: TGCGCCAGCAGCGCCGGGACAGGGGTATACGAGCAGTACTTC. Translation gives CASSAGTGVYEQYF. V and J are TRBV5-1 and TRBJ2-7; 10 nucleotides line up with TRBD1. CDR1 SGHRS and CDR2 YFSETQ come from the germline V gene. V dropped 4 bases and J dropped 4; count of bases not matched to a gene: 5. The CDR3 spans 14 residues. The full variable domain, its missing parts supplied by reference TRBV5-1 and TRBJ2-7, is KAGVTQTPRYLIKTRGQQVTLSCSPISGHRSVSWYQQTPGQGLQFLFEYFSETQRNKGNFPGRFSGRQFSNSRSEMNVSTLELGDSALYLCASSAGTGVYEQYFGPGTRLTVT.

The chain couples TRBV28 to TRBJ1-5; 9 nucleotides line up with TRBD1. The J segment lost 6 bases and the V segment lost 5 bases, leaving 8 bases of the junction unmatched. The CDR3 totals 15 residues. Germline lookup yields CDR1 MDHEN and CDR2 SYDVKM. CDR3 in amino acids: CASSIWTGDGQPQHF. Written as DNA, the CDR3 is TGTGCCAGCAGTATCTGGACAGGGGATGGTCAGCCCCAGCATTTT.

The chain carries TRBV30 and TRBJ2-1, with D unresolved. Germline V gene lookup returns CDR1 GTSNPN and CDR2 SVGIG (reference sequence). Between the trimmed V and J ends, which lost 4 bases and 4 bases, there was a span of 5 bases. The CDR3 covers 11 residues. CDR3 bases: TGTGCCTGGACAGCGTACAATGAGCAGTTCTTC. This translates into CAWTAYNEQFF.